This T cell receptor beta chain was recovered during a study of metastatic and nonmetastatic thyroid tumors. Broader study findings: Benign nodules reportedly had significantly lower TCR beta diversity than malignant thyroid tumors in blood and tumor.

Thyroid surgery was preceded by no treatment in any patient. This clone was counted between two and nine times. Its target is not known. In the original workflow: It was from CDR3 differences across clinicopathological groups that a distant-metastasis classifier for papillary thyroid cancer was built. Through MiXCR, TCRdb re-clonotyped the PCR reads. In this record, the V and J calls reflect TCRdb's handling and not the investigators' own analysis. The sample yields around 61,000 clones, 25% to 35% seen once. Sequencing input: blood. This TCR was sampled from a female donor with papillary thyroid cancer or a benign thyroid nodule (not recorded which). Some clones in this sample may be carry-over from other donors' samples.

The CDR3 spells CAWSGQSNQPQHF. CDR3 in DNA: TGTGCCTGGAGTGGACAGTCGAATCAGCCCCAGCATTTT. The rearrangement joins TRBV30 to TRBJ1-5, with D perhaps TRBD1 (5 bases). The CDR3 has 13 residues. The germline V gene encodes CDR1 GTSNPN and CDR2 SVGIG (reference sequence). V was trimmed by 1 base and J by 4 bases, leaving 8 bases between them.